This passage covers 28 T cell receptor beta chains from one sample sequenced in a study of T cells after yellow fever vaccination. One entry per CDR3 protein results from TCRdb running MiXCR on the 5' RACE reads. The table lists about 630,000 distinct CDR3 sequences, 9% to 15% of them singletons. The sequences come from PBMCs, collected on the day of the yellow fever booster vaccination. The receptor set was obtained from a man aged 30 to 39 who received the YFV17D yellow fever vaccine.

This clonotype was seen a few times. The CDR3 protein is CASSLPPGTGELFF. As DNA, the CDR3 is TGTGCCAGCAGTTTGCCCCCAGGTACCGGGGAGCTGTTTTTT. This chain joins TRBV12-3 or TRBV12-4 and TRBJ2-2; no firm D call. CDR3 length equals 14 residues. V dropped 3 bases and J dropped 5 bases, with 10 bases sitting between them.

In this sample, this clonotype turned up many times. The rearrangement joins TRBV7-7 to TRBJ2-5; TRBD1 might be the D (6 bases). The V and J ends lost 5 bases and 7 bases respectively, with 11 bases between them. CDR3 size: 12 residues. Germline V gene lookup returns CDR1 SSHAT and CDR2 FNYEAQ (reference sequence). Here the CDR3 reads CASSTLQGTQYF. The CDR3 bases are TGTGCCAGCAGCACGTTACAGGGGACCCAGTACTTC.

This clonotype was counted between two and nine times. CDR3 DNA sequence: TGTGCCTCCGATTTAATTTATCGGACGGAAAGGTTGCAAGAGACCCAGTACTTC. It yields the protein CASDLIYRTERLQETQYF. The chain has TRBV24-1 and TRBJ2-5; D is undetermined. The CDR3 contains 18 residues. The germline CDR1 and CDR2 sequences are KGHDR and SFDVKD. The V gene lost 12 bases and the J gene lost 2 bases, with 30 bases spanning the gap.

This clonotype was detected many times. The chain employs TRBV4-3 and TRBJ2-3, with D possibly TRBD1 on 5 matching bases. This CDR3 has 17 residues. Germline CDR1 reads LGHNA; CDR2 reads YSLEER. V was shortened by 1 base and J by 2 bases, with 16 bases between the two germline ends. As DNA, the CDR3 is TGCGCCAGCAGCCAAGGAACAGGAGTCCTTCTCACAGATACGCAGTATTTT. Protein product: CASSQGTGVLLTDTQYF.

The chain links TRBV29-1 to TRBJ1-1, with a weak D call TRBD1 (6 bases). CDR3 size: 14 residues. The V gene's germline CDR1 is SQVTM and CDR2 ANQGSEA. V shed 6 bases and J shed 0 bases, with 14 bases lying between them. The CDR3 DNA is TGCAGCGTCCCCCGGGGGGGCTTGAACACTGAAGCTTTCTTT. As protein: CSVPRGGLNTEAFF.

This clonotype was detected a few times. The chain is built from TRBV7-9 and TRBJ2-7, with 12 bases lining up with TRBD1. There are 16 residues in the CDR3. Germline CDR1 is SEHNR and CDR2 is FQNEAQ (reference sequence). V gave up 4 bases and J gave up 6 bases; unmatched junction bases: 10. The CDR3 coding sequence is TGTGCCAGCAGCTCCATTCCGGGACAGGGGGCGGCCGAGCAGTACTTC. Residues: CASSSIPGQGAAEQYF.

The V gene is TRBV12-3 or TRBV12-4, the J gene TRBJ2-3; D not resolved. The V end was cut by 4 bases, the J end by 2 bases, with 10 bases between. This CDR3 spans 14 amino acids. The chain's CDR3 is CASSSVGHTDTQYF. CDR3 DNA sequence: TGTGCCAGCAGTTCCGTAGGGCACACAGATACGCAGTATTTT.

This clonotype was counted a few times. This sequence joins TRBV20-1 and TRBJ2-7; the D gene is possibly TRBD1 (5 bases). The CDR3 contains 12 residues. V shed 6 bases and J shed 2 bases, with 11 bases lying between them. Germline lookup yields CDR1 DFQATT and CDR2 SNEGSKA (reference sequence). CDR3 DNA sequence: TGCAGTGCAGTCAGGGATGCCTACGAGCAGTACTTC. Translation gives CSAVRDAYEQYF.

The chain carries TRBV12-3 or TRBV12-4 and TRBJ2-5; TRBD2 agrees at 12 bases. CDR3 size: 19 residues. J gave up 1 base and V 5 bases, and 14 bases lay outside the gene matches. The CDR3 nucleotides read TGTGCCAGCAGTACCCGGACTAGCGGGAATACTAATATCCAAGAGACCCAGTACTTC. Its protein product is CASSTRTSGNTNIQETQYF.

This clonotype was observed a handful of times. The chain joins TRBV6-6 to TRBJ2-4; 7 positions match TRBD2. V lost 2 bases and J lost 5; bases outside the gene matches: 0. Germline loops: CDR1 MNHNY, CDR2 SVGAGI (reference sequence). The CDR3 contains 13 residues. The chain's CDR3 is CASSYRGENIQYF. The CDR3 DNA is TGTGCCAGCAGTTACCGGGGGGAAAACATTCAGTACTTC.

In this sample, this clonotype turned up a few times. The V gene is TRBV24-1, the J gene TRBJ2-1; 10 nucleotides align to TRBD1. CDR1 and CDR2 from the germline V gene are KGHDR and SFDVKD. Unmatched junction bases numbered 6, after V lost 4 bases and J lost 7 bases. The CDR3 is 15 amino acids. The CDR3 nucleotides are TGTGCCACCAGTGACTCGGGACAGGGGTGGAATGAGCAGTTCTTC. Its protein product is CATSDSGQGWNEQFF.

The gene calls are TRBV15 and TRBJ2-5; 9 bases match TRBD1. The CDR3 totals 13 residues. J gave up 4 bases and V 8 bases, and 5 bases lay outside the gene matches. CDR1 and CDR2 (germline): LNHNV, YYDKDF (reference sequence). CDR3 nucleotides: TGTGCCACCGGCAACAGGGGGCCAGAGACCCAGTACTTC. Translated, it gives CATGNRGPETQYF.

At least ten counts were recorded for this clonotype. This chain uses TRBV4-3 with TRBJ2-4; a possible D gene is TRBD1 (5 bases). The V gene's germline CDR1 is LGHNA and CDR2 YSLEER. The CDR3 runs 15 residues. Trimming pared 0 bases from V and 4 bases from J, leaving 10 bases between. The DNA of the CDR3 is TGCGCCAGCAGCCAAGAATTGGACAAGAAAAACATTCAGTACTTC. Its translation: CASSQELDKKNIQYF.

This clonotype was detected a few times. V and J are TRBV18 and TRBJ2-1, with D uncertain. The CDR3 runs to 14 residues. Trimming pared 3 bases from V and 10 bases from J, leaving 16 bases between. Germline CDR1 is KGHSH and CDR2 is LQKENI. In nucleotides, the CDR3 is TGTGCCAGCTCACCTACCTCGGGCGGATGGGAGCAGTTCTTC. This translates into CASSPTSGGWEQFF.

The chain has TRBV7-2 and TRBJ2-1; D is uncertain. Per germline, CDR1 SGHTA and CDR2 FQGNSA. V lost 1 base and J 9 bases, leaving 10 bases between the germline ends. CDR3 length: 13 amino acids. CDR3 sequence: CASSLVVAPEQFF. CDR3 sequence (DNA): TGTGCCAGCAGCTTAGTTGTCGCGCCTGAGCAGTTCTTC. Full variable domain (remainder filled in from reference TRBV7-2 and TRBJ2-1): GAGVSQSPSNKVTEKGKDVELRCDPISGHTALYWYRQSLGQGLEFLIYFQGNSAPDKSGLPSDRFSAERTGGSVSTLTIQRTQQEDSAVYLCASSLVVAPEQFFGPGTRLTVL.

There are a few counts of this clonotype. The chain couples TRBV6-5 to TRBJ2-2; 7 nucleotides match TRBD1. With 3 bases clipped from V and 0 bases from J, the junction kept 4 bases outside the gene matches. This CDR3 comprises 16 residues. Germline values: CDR1 MNHEY, CDR2 SVGAGI. The chain's CDR3 is CASSYNTGANTGELFF. The CDR3 DNA follows: TGTGCCAGCAGTTATAATACAGGGGCGAACACCGGGGAGCTGTTTTTT.

V and J are TRBV30 and TRBJ2-7; the D gene is possibly TRBD1 (5 bases). Trimming left V 0 bases short and J 3 bases short, with 9 bases between. CDR3 length equals 13 residues. Germline CDR1 reads GTSNPN; CDR2 reads SVGIG (reference sequence). CDR3 residues: CAWSVRQHYEQYF. CDR3 DNA sequence: TGTGCCTGGAGTGTACGACAGCACTACGAGCAGTACTTC.

This clonotype was counted between two and nine times. The gene calls are TRBV13 and TRBJ2-3, with TRBD2 matching 10 bases. Unmatched junction bases numbered 4, after V lost 2 bases and J lost 5 bases. Germline assignment: CDR1 PRHDT and CDR2 FYEKMQ (reference sequence). The CDR3 covers 15 residues. The CDR3 region is CASSLLAGDVDTQYF. The CDR3 bases are TGTGCCAGCAGCTTACTAGCGGGAGATGTAGATACGCAGTATTTT.

This clonotype was found a few times. CDR3 DNA sequence: TGTGCCAGCATACGGAACGGGAACACTGAAGCTTTCTTT. Its translation: CASIRNGNTEAFF. V gene TRBV7-2 combines with J gene TRBJ1-1; D not resolved. This CDR3 spans 13 amino acids. Between the trimmed V and J ends, which lost 7 bases and 1 base, there was a span of 10 bases. Germline loops: CDR1 SGHTA, CDR2 FQGNSA.

The sample holds a few counts of this clonotype. In DNA form, the CDR3 reads TGTGCCATCAGTCCCGACAATGAGCAGTTCTTC. Protein product: CAISPDNEQFF. The chain is built from TRBV10-3 and TRBJ2-1; D ambiguous. The CDR3 length is 11 residues. Germline V CDR1 and CDR2: ENHRY, SYGVKD. V was cut by 5 bases and J by 5 bases, with 4 bases left in between.

This clonotype occurred a few times. This chain joins TRBV19 and TRBJ2-1; 7 nucleotides match TRBD2. Looked up from germline, CDR1 is LNHDA and CDR2 is SQIVND (reference sequence). This CDR3 spans 16 amino acids. Trimming took 4 bases from V and 3 from J; bases not matched to a gene: 9. Here the CDR3 DNA reads TGTGCCAGTAGTACCCGATCTAGCGGATTCTACAATGAGCAGTTCTTC. Translation: CASSTRSSGFYNEQFF.

The DNA for the CDR3 is TGTGCCAGCAGTGGGGGTCGAAGCTCCTACAATGAGCAGTTCTTC. It specifies CASSGGRSSYNEQFF. This sequence joins TRBV12-3 or TRBV12-4 and TRBJ2-1; possibly TRBD1 or TRBD2 for D (5 bases each). V lost 5 bases, J lost 0 bases, and 11 bases lay in between. The CDR3 length is 15 residues.

A note on this clonotype: A read error may account for a junction end that differs from germline. This rearrangement joins TRBV7-2 to TRBJ2-5; 7 bases line up with TRBD2. The CDR3 sequence is 14 residues long. In germline, CDR1 is SGHTA, CDR2 FQGNSA. The DNA of the CDR3 is TGTGCCAGCAGCATAGCGGGCTACCAAGAGACCCAGTACTTC. This codes for CASSIAGYQETQYF.

This clonotype was detected only a few times. The CDR3 sequence is CSARTSNYNEQFF. The CDR3 nucleotides are TGCAGTGCTAGGACTAGCAATTACAATGAGCAGTTCTTC. The rearrangement links TRBV20-1 to TRBJ2-1, with 7 bases aligning to TRBD2. CDR1 DFQATT and CDR2 SNEGSKA come from the germline V gene (reference sequence). CDR3 length: 13 amino acids. Trimming cost V 3 bases and J 4 bases; bases outside gene matches: 3.

Here the CDR3 DNA reads TGTGCCAGCAGTTACGGCGCGGGAGCGAACTACGAGCAGTACTTC. It yields the protein CASSYGAGANYEQYF. The genes are TRBV6-5 and TRBJ2-7; 7 bases match TRBD2. Germline-derived CDR1 and CDR2 are MNHEY and SVGAGI. This CDR3 is built from 15 residues. V shed 2 bases and J 3 bases; nucleotides not matched to a gene: 7.

This clonotype showed up just a few times. The chain joins TRBV7-8 to TRBJ2-7; D is perhaps TRBD2 (5 bases). Germline V gene data show CDR1 as SGHVS and CDR2 as FQNEAQ. The V end lost 2 bases, the J end lost 7 bases, and 15 bases lay between the germline ends. The CDR3 runs to 14 residues. CDR3 in DNA: TGTGCCAGCAGCTTACTAGCCGGCACCGGGGAGCAGTACTTC. Amino acid sequence: CASSLLAGTGEQYF.

This chain uses TRBV7-2 with TRBJ1-4; D gene ambiguous. The germline V gene has CDR1 SGHTA and CDR2 FQGNSA. There are 15 residues in the CDR3. Trimming pared 6 bases from V and 5 bases from J, leaving 16 bases between. The CDR3 nucleotides read TGTGCCAGCAGTCAAAGGAGGACCCTGAATGAAAAACTGTTTTTT. Protein sequence: CASSQRRTLNEKLFF.

The V gene is TRBV7-2, the J gene TRBJ2-5; weak D call: TRBD1 (6 bases). Germline V gives CDR1 SGHTA, CDR2 FQGNSA. Trimming left V 1 base short and J 4 bases short, with 13 bases between. The CDR3 runs to 15 residues. DNA for the CDR3: TGTGCCAGCAGCTTAGGGGGGCCCTCCGGAGAGACCCAGTACTTC. Translated: CASSLGGPSGETQYF.